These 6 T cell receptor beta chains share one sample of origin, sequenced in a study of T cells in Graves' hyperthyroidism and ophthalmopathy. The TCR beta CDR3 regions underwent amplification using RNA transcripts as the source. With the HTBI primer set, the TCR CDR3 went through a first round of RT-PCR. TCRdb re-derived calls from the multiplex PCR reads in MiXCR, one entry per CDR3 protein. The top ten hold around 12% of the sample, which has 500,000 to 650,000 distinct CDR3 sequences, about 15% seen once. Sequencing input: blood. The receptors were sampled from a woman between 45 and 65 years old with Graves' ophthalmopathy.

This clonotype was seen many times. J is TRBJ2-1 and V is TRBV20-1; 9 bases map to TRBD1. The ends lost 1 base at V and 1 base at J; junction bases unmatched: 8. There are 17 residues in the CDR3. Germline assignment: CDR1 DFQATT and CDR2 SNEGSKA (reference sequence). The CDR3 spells CSARGGEDRGSYNEQFF. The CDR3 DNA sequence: TGCAGTGCTAGAGGAGGGGAGGACAGGGGATCCTACAATGAGCAGTTCTTC.

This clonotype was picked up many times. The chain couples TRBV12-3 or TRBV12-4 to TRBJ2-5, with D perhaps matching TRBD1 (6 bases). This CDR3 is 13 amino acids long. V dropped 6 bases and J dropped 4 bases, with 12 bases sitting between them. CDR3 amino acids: CASRYRVGETQYF. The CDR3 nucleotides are TGTGCCAGCAGATACAGGGTGGGAGAGACCCAGTACTTC.

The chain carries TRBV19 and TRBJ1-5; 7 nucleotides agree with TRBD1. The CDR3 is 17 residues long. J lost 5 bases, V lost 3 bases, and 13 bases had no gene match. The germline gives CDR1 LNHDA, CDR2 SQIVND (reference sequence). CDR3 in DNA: TGTGCCAGTAGTATTGGAACAGGGGCTCTACGGGATCAGCCCCAGCATTTT. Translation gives CASSIGTGALRDQPQHF.

The CDR3 here is CSARQGRLSYGYTF. CDR3 sequence (DNA): TGCAGTGCTAGACAGGGCCGTCTTAGCTATGGCTACACCTTC. The chain is built from TRBV20-1 and TRBJ1-2, with D tentatively TRBD1 (5 bases). Trimming shortened V by 2 bases and J by 4 bases, and 14 bases separated the two germline ends. The length of the CDR3 is 14 residues. From germline, CDR1 is DFQATT and CDR2 SNEGSKA (reference sequence).

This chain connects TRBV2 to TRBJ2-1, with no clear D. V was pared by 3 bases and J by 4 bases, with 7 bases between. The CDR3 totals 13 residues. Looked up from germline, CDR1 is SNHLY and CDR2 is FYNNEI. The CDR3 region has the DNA TGTGCCAGCAGTGAGGACCATTACAATGAGCAGTTCTTC. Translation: CASSEDHYNEQFF.

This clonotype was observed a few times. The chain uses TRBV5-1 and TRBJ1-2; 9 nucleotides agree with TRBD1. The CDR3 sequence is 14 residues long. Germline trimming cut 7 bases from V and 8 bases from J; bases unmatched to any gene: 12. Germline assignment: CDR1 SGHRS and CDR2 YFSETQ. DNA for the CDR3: TGCGCCAGCGGCAACCGGGACAGGGCGTCCGGCTACACCTTC. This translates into CASGNRDRASGYTF.